The clone carrying this T cell receptor (beta chain) showed up many times. Time point here: newly diagnosed GD, antithyroid drugs for less than 3 months. The TCR library was made from RNA extracted from PBMCs. In building TCR beta libraries, iRepertoire HTBI primers were used together with Arm-PCR of CDR3 regions. From the multiplex PCR reads, TCRdb called clonotypes with MiXCR, one entry per CDR3 protein. The table records a few hundred thousand distinct CDR3 sequences, around 18% of them present only once. These data are taken from a study of regulatory T cells in long-lasting Graves disease. Per the germline V gene, CDR1 is DFQATT and CDR2 is SNEGSKA (reference sequence). Trimming left V 6 bases short and J 5 bases short, with 7 bases between. CDR3 size: 10 residues. Another study also made use of these data, one on T cells in Graves' hyperthyroidism and ophthalmopathy.

The sequencing here drew on peripheral blood mononuclear cells (PBMCs), taken at new diagnosis, from a patient treated with antithyroid drugs. The V call is TRBV20-1, the J call TRBJ2-5, with D uncertain. This TCR was recovered from a woman aged 25-40 years with Graves disease. The CDR3 sequence is CSAPSETQYF. Written as DNA, the CDR3 is TGCAGTGCCCCCAGTGAGACCCAGTACTTC.